This T cell receptor beta chain stems from a study of blood T cells in healthy people across ages. Alongside a J-beta primer mix, a sample-barcoded 5' primer served in a second PCR lasting roughly 6 to 11 cycles. Each TCR beta cDNA got a 12-nucleotide random molecular identifier. From the 5' RACE reads, TCRdb called clonotypes with MiXCR, one entry per CDR3 protein. The sample yields more than 750,000 distinct CDR3 sequences, about 28% seen once. General study points: As age increased, TCR beta diversity per million T cells fell in a roughly linear fashion.

Concerning this clonotype itself: Antigen unknown.

Germline assignment: CDR1 MNHNY and CDR2 SVGAGI (reference sequence). The CDR3 consists of 15 residues. Trimming took 1 base from V and 2 from J; bases not matched to a gene: 4. The donors, aged about 6 to 90, were healthy Caucasians from Russia. This sample was shared with a second study, whose subject was T cells of mothers and their children. This second report adds: The donors comprised roughly 6 children and their three healthy Caucasian mothers.

This sequence was found in a woman aged 40 to 55 in good health. Sequencing input: blood. This chain joins TRBV6-6 and TRBJ1-1, with 7 positions matching TRBD1. The CDR3 loop is CASSYLGQKNTEAFF. CDR3 nucleotides: TGTGCCAGCAGTTACTTGGGACAGAAAAACACTGAAGCTTTCTTT.